A selection of T cell receptor beta chains follows, all from one sample in a study of blood T cell repertoires in COVID-19. Clones were read by immunoSEQ multiplex PCR, and TCRdb kept only the in-frame ones, dropping some. The data show approximately 180,000 clones, 60% to 80% seen once. Sequencing was done on a sample of PBMCs or T cells enriched from blood (not recorded which). The source of these receptors is a woman in her forties or fifties who had recovered from COVID-19. Each CDR3 is given with its conserved first and last residue. Fields, in order: clone size, V gene, D gene, J gene, CDR3 protein, CDR3 DNA. D genes are given only for firm matches. For some rows the clone size is stated as once, few or many, or as a class when expanded; others skip it.

>once|TRBV5-8|TRBD1|TRBJ2-1
CASSPPTGQGSNEQFF
TGTGCCAGCAGTCCCCCGACGGGACAGGGTTCCAATGAGCAGTTCTTC
>NA|TRBV19|TRBD1|TRBJ2-7
CASSASRDRGREQYF
TGTGCCAGTAGTGCCTCCCGGGACAGGGGTCGGGAGCAGTACTTC
>NA|TRBV15|NA|TRBJ1-6
CATSRVRGGNSPLHF
TGTGCCACCAGCAGAGTACGGGGGGGGAATTCACCCCTCCACTTT
>NA|TRBV7-9|NA|TRBJ1-3
CASSQGPGNTIYF
TGTGCCAGCAGCCAGGGCCCAGGAAACACCATATATTTT
>NA|TRBV2|NA|TRBJ1-4
CASSGRMEELFF
TGTGCCAGCAGTGGTCGTATGGAGGAACTGTTTTTT
>NA|TRBV7-6|NA|TRBJ2-3
CASSPNYGRGIDTQYF
TGTGCCAGCAGCCCTAATTATGGTAGGGGTATAGATACGCAGTATTTT
>few|TRBV7-2|NA|TRBJ2-1
CASARFNDNEQFF
TGTGCCAGCGCCCGGTTTAACGACAATGAGCAGTTCTTC
>NA|TRBV2|TRBD1|TRBJ2-7
CASSEGLQGGEYEQYF
TGTGCCAGCAGTGAAGGACTACAGGGGGGAGAGTACGAGCAGTACTTC
>NA|TRBV28|TRBD2|TRBJ2-7
CASSPSTLGLAGGHEQYF
TGTGCCAGCAGTCCATCCACCCTAGGACTAGCGGGAGGGCACGAGCAGTACTTC
>NA|TRBV7-3|NA|TRBJ2-3
CASSFSSTDTQYF
TGTGCCAGCAGCTTCTCTAGCACAGATACGCAGTATTTT
>NA|TRBV2|NA|TRBJ2-1
CASSVSSGSYNEQFF
TGTGCCAGCAGTGTATCATCAGGCTCCTACAATGAGCAGTTCTTC
>NA|TRBV27|TRBD2|TRBJ2-3
CASSLLSGTSGTDTQYF
TGTGCCAGCAGTTTACTGTCCGGGACTAGCGGCACAGATACGCAGTATTTT
>few|TRBV7-9|NA|TRBJ1-2
CASSFGSESYGYTF
TGTGCCAGCAGCTTTGGCAGCGAGAGCTATGGCTACACCTTC
>few|TRBV30|TRBD2|TRBJ2-2
CAWSGGLAITGELFF
TGTGCCTGGAGTGGGGGACTAGCGATCACCGGGGAGCTGTTTTTT
>NA|TRBV7-8|TRBD1|TRBJ2-2
CASNPRGQGTGELFF
TGTGCCAGCAATCCCCGGGGACAGGGGACCGGGGAGCTGTTTTTT
>many|TRBV5-4|TRBD2|TRBJ2-1
CASRLAGEVNEQFF
TGTGCCAGCAGATTAGCGGGAGAAGTCAATGAGCAGTTCTTC
>NA|TRBV28|NA|TRBJ1-2
CASLDPGQLGYTF
TGTGCCAGCCTTGACCCGGGACAACTTGGCTACACCTTC
>NA|TRBV30|NA|TRBJ1-4
CAWSVQGREKLFF
TGTGCCTGGAGTGTCCAGGGAAGGGAAAAACTGTTTTTT
>NA|TRBV28|NA|TRBJ1-2
CASTEGPYGYTF
TGTGCCAGCACGGAGGGACCCTATGGCTACACCTTC
>NA|TRBV24-1|TRBD1|TRBJ2-5
CATSKTGVPEETQYF
TGTGCCACCAGTAAGACAGGGGTCCCTGAAGAGACCCAGTACTTC
>NA|TRBV7-2|NA|TRBJ1-1
CASSLVPRGGTEAFF
TGTGCCAGCAGCTTAGTTCCAAGGGGAGGCACTGAAGCTTTCTTT
>NA|TRBV30|TRBD1|TRBJ2-5
CAWSGRDSRGETQYF
TGTGCCTGGAGTGGCCGGGACAGCCGGGGAGAGACCCAGTACTTC
>NA|TRBV5-5|TRBD2|TRBJ2-7
CASSLDSGRAEQYF
TGTGCCAGCAGCTTGGATAGCGGGAGGGCCGAGCAGTACTTC
>NA|TRBV5-8|NA|TRBJ2-2
CASSLVEPELFF
TGTGCCAGCAGCTTGGTGGAGCCGGAGCTGTTTTTT
>NA|TRBV28|TRBD1|TRBJ1-2
CASSRGTGLMSYTF
TGTGCCAGCAGTCGAGGGACAGGGCTGATGAGCTACACCTTC
>NA|TRBV7-9|TRBD1|TRBJ2-3
CASSLVASDRSTDTQYF
TGTGCCAGCAGCTTAGTTGCCTCGGACAGGAGCACAGATACGCAGTATTTT
>NA|TRBV28|TRBD2|TRBJ2-3
CASSLGGRGGYLGDTQYF
TGTGCCAGCAGCCTAGGCGGTCGGGGGGGGTATTTAGGAGATACGCAGTATTTT
>NA|TRBV5-1|TRBD1|TRBJ2-1
CASSTGTGGSGAYNEQFF
TGCGCCAGCAGCACCGGGACAGGGGGCAGTGGGGCCTACAATGAGCAGTTCTTC
>NA|TRBV7-3|NA|TRBJ1-1
CASSLSQGTEAFF
TGTGCCAGCAGCCTGTCACAGGGCACTGAAGCTTTCTTT
>NA|TRBV5-4|TRBD1|TRBJ2-7
CASSLTGGNEQYF
TGTGCCAGCAGCTTGACAGGGGGGAACGAGCAGTACTTC
>NA|TRBV4-1|TRBD2|TRBJ2-7
CASSRGLAGGEEQYF
TGCGCCAGCAGCCGGGGACTAGCGGGAGGGGAGGAGCAGTACTTC
>NA|TRBV28|TRBD1|TRBJ1-4
CASRRTGPNEKLFF
TGTGCCAGCAGGAGGACAGGGCCTAATGAAAAACTGTTTTTT
>once|TRBV2|NA|TRBJ1-2
CASTPRRGYGYTF
TGTGCCAGCACCCCTCGGCGCGGCTATGGCTACACCTTC
>NA|TRBV4-3|TRBD2|TRBJ2-2
CASSQSPGTSGTGELFF
TGCGCCAGCAGCCAGTCTCCCGGGACTAGCGGGACCGGGGAGCTGTTTTTT
>once|TRBV9|NA|TRBJ2-2
CASSVEGGTGELFF
TGTGCCAGCAGCGTAGAAGGAGGGACCGGGGAGCTGTTTTTT
>NA|TRBV28|NA|TRBJ2-1
CASSFAGVSYNEQFF
TGTGCCAGCAGTTTCGCAGGGGTTTCCTACAATGAGCAGTTCTTC
>few|TRBV30|NA|TRBJ2-3
CAWKPLTDTQYF
TGTGCCTGGAAACCACTCACAGATACGCAGTATTTT
>NA|TRBV6-6|TRBD1|TRBJ1-4
CASSSPGQGDEKLFF
TGTGCCAGCAGTTCCCCGGGACAGGGGGATGAAAAACTGTTTTTT
>NA|TRBV7-3|TRBD2|TRBJ2-7
CASSPVAGGSSYEQYF
TGTGCCAGCAGCCCCGTAGCGGGAGGGAGCTCCTACGAGCAGTACTTC
>NA|TRBV10-2|NA|TRBJ1-1
CASSDLLEGTEAFF
TGCGCCAGCAGTGATCTTTTGGAGGGCACTGAAGCTTTCTTT
>few|TRBV28|TRBD1|TRBJ1-5
CASSRTGGQQPQHF
TGTGCCAGCAGCCGTACAGGGGGCCAACAGCCCCAGCATTTT
>NA|TRBV18|TRBD1|TRBJ2-2
CASSPAGGSNTGELFF
TGTGCCAGCTCACCAGCAGGGGGCTCGAACACCGGGGAGCTGTTTTTT
>NA|TRBV25-1|NA|TRBJ2-2
CASSERGVSTGELFF
TGTGCCAGCAGTGAAAGAGGAGTTAGCACCGGGGAGCTGTTTTTT
>NA|TRBV5-1|TRBD1|TRBJ2-5
CASSPDRVGQETQYF
TGCGCCAGCAGTCCGGACAGGGTGGGCCAAGAGACCCAGTACTTC
>once|TRBV18|TRBD2|TRBJ2-1
CASSKTSGRAVEQFF
TGTGCCAGCTCCAAGACTAGCGGGAGGGCCGTTGAGCAGTTCTTC
>NA|TRBV2|NA|TRBJ1-5
CASSGGLGNQPQHF
TGTGCCAGCAGCGGGGGTTTGGGCAATCAGCCCCAGCATTTT
>NA|TRBV5-1|TRBD2|TRBJ2-2
CASSGLAGGLGTGELFF
TGCGCCAGCAGTGGACTAGCGGGAGGGCTGGGCACCGGGGAGCTGTTTTTT
>NA|TRBV11-1|NA|TRBJ1-4
CATSDRYPVEKLFF
TGTGCCACCTCCGACAGATACCCCGTTGAAAAACTGTTTTTT
>NA|TRBV18|TRBD2|TRBJ2-2
CASSPPGLAGGTGELFF
TGTGCCAGCTCACCACCGGGACTAGCGGGAGGCACCGGGGAGCTGTTTTTT
>NA|TRBV5-1|NA|TRBJ2-7
CASSPTGYEQYF
TGCGCCAGCAGCCCAACAGGTTACGAGCAGTACTTC
>NA|TRBV19|TRBD1|TRBJ1-1
CATTGVMNTEAFF
TGTGCCACAACAGGGGTTATGAACACTGAAGCTTTCTTT
>NA|TRBV2|TRBD1|TRBJ2-7
CASSPGQGRYEQYF
TGTGCCAGCAGCCCGGGACAGGGACGCTACGAGCAGTACTTC
>NA|TRBV19|NA|TRBJ1-1
CASSNHERTEAFF
TGTGCCAGTAGTAACCACGAACGGACTGAAGCTTTCTTT
>few|TRBV4-3|TRBD2|TRBJ2-3
CASSQDRASGMGGDTQYF
TGCGCCAGCAGCCAAGATCGGGCTAGCGGGATGGGGGGGGATACGCAGTATTTT
>NA|TRBV6-5|NA|TRBJ2-3
CASRLGQITDTQYF
TGTGCCAGCCGCCTGGGGCAGATCACAGATACGCAGTATTTT
>NA|TRBV5-1|TRBD2|TRBJ2-4
CASSLSPASGTGAKNIQYF
TGCGCCAGCAGCTTATCCCCGGCTAGCGGGACGGGAGCCAAAAACATTCAGTACTTC
>NA|TRBV28|TRBD1|TRBJ1-5
CASTERGLQPQHF
TGTGCCAGCACCGAGAGGGGGCTTCAGCCCCAGCATTTT
>NA|TRBV3-1/TRBV3-2|TRBD1|TRBJ2-1
CASSQGDRGNEQFF
TGTGCCAGCAGCCAAGGGGACAGGGGTAATGAGCAGTTCTTC
>NA|TRBV2|TRBD1|TRBJ2-7
CASIPPGQPPYEQYF
TGTGCCAGCATTCCCCCGGGACAGCCTCCCTACGAGCAGTACTTC
>NA|TRBV19|NA|TRBJ1-5
CASSIVFTPADSNQPQHF
TGTGCCAGTAGTATAGTTTTCACCCCGGCGGATAGCAATCAGCCCCAGCATTTT